The rows below give T cell receptor beta chains drawn from one sample of a study of blood T cell repertoires in COVID-19. The data were produced by immunoSEQ multiplex PCR, yet TCRdb's version contains in-frame clones alone and is incomplete. Of approximately 75,000 clones listed, roughly 70% are singletons. The sample comprised peripheral blood. These receptor sequences come from a human donor with acute or convalescent COVID-19. The donor label of this sample is uncertain. CDR3s include the opening cysteine and the closing phenylalanine or tryptophan. A D gene is named only where the DNA matches it firmly. Expanded clones are given a class, and other clones once, few, many or no size at all.

>TRBV5-6|NA|TRBJ2-1|NA
TGTGCCAGCAGCTTGCAGGGTAGTGTGGATGAGCAGTTCTTC
CASSLQGSVDEQFF
>TRBV10-3|NA|TRBJ2-5|TRBD1
TGTGCCAGCAGGGGACAGGGGGAAGAGACCCAGTACTTC
CASRGQGEETQYF
>TRBV7-8|NA|TRBJ1-1|NA
TGTGCCAGCAGCTTAACCCAGCGATGGGAAGCTTTCTTT
CASSLTQRWEAFF
>TRBV7-2|few|TRBJ1-5|NA
TGTGCCAGCAGCTTAGCTCAGGGCCTCAATCAGCCCCAGCATTTT
CASSLAQGLNQPQHF
>TRBV5-6|few|TRBJ1-2|TRBD1
TGTGCCAGCAGCTTGGCCGGGGACAGGGGGATCTATGGCTACACCTTC
CASSLAGDRGIYGYTF
>TRBV5-5|NA|TRBJ1-6|NA
TGTGCCAGCAGCTTGGCAGGGGTGCTGGGTTCACCCCTCCACTTT
CASSLAGVLGSPLHF
>TRBV6-5|NA|TRBJ1-3|NA
TGTGCCAGCACACAGGATTTATACACCATATATTTT
CASTQDLYTIYF
>TRBV28|NA|TRBJ1-5|NA
TGTGCCATCAAAGTCGCGAATCAGCCCCAGCATTTT
CAIKVANQPQHF
>TRBV5-1|NA|TRBJ2-1|TRBD2
TGCGCCAGCAGCGCCGGGACTAGCGGTTCTAATGAGCAGTTCTTC
CASSAGTSGSNEQFF
>TRBV5-8|NA|TRBJ1-5|TRBD1
TGTGCCAGCACCCAGGACAGGGGCAATCAGCCCCAGCATTTT
CASTQDRGNQPQHF
>TRBV15|NA|TRBJ2-1|TRBD2
TGTGCCACCAGCAGAGCCCGACTAGCGGGGGGGGTCTACAATGAGCAGTTCTTC
CATSRARLAGGVYNEQFF
>TRBV11-1|NA|TRBJ1-3|NA
TGTGCCAGCAGTGAACAGGGTCTTGGAAACACCATATATTTT
CASSEQGLGNTIYF
>TRBV5-1|once|TRBJ2-5|TRBD1
TGCGCCAGCAGCCGTGGGACAGGGGCAGGGGAGACCCAGTACTTC
CASSRGTGAGETQYF
>TRBV5-4|few|TRBJ2-3|NA
TGTGCCAGCAGCTCCACCATCGGGACTGGCACAGATACGCAGTATTTT
CASSSTIGTGTDTQYF
>TRBV14|few|TRBJ2-1|TRBD2
TGTGCCAGCAGCCAAGACGGGGGAGGGGCTAGCGGATTGTACAATGAGCAGTTCTTC
CASSQDGGGASGLYNEQFF
>TRBV23-1|few|TRBJ1-4|NA
TGCGCCAGATACAGCGGGAACGGAACTAATGAAAAACTGTTTTTT
CARYSGNGTNEKLFF
>TRBV5-1|few|TRBJ2-3|TRBD2
TGCGCCAGCAGCTTGGAGGCTAGCGGGGCCAGGGCCACAGATACGCAGTATTTT
CASSLEASGARATDTQYF
>TRBV5-1|NA|TRBJ2-2|NA
TGCGCCAGCAGCTTAGACAGAGCCTCAGCCGGGGAGCTGTTTTTT
CASSLDRASAGELFF
>TRBV7-9|once|TRBJ1-5|NA
TGTGCCAGCAGCTTAGGCGGGAATAGCAATCAGCCCCAGCATTTT
CASSLGGNSNQPQHF
>TRBV6-2/TRBV6-3|NA|TRBJ2-1|TRBD1
TGTGCCAGCAGTTCACGACAGGGGGCGCGAAATGAGCAGTTCTTC
CASSSRQGARNEQFF
>TRBV6-5|NA|TRBJ1-4|NA
TGTGCCAGCAGTTACCAACAGATGGCTAATGAAAAACTGTTTTTT
CASSYQQMANEKLFF
>TRBV9|many|TRBJ1-4|TRBD1
TGTGCCAGCAGCCCGGGACAGGCTAATGAAAAACTGTTTTTT
CASSPGQANEKLFF
>TRBV24-1|once|TRBJ1-4|NA
TGTGCCACCATCGAAGGCGGCAATGAAAAACTGTTTTTT
CATIEGGNEKLFF